This TCR beta chain came from a study of control samples from healthy donors and cancer patients (dated by TCRdb to the early 2020s). To prepare the library, the immunoSEQ multiplex PCR assay was applied. TCRdb's version of the immuneACCESS table is confined to in-frame rearrangements and falls short of the full clone set. An unresolved V gene accounts for under half of the shortfall where checked; the remainder is of unknown origin. The table for this sample lists 95,000 to 150,000 clones; roughly 87% of them were counted only once. Jointly, the top ten make up 1.5% to 2% of the sample. Deletion took 6 bases off V and 1 base off J, with a span of 12 bases between the germline ends. The CDR3 has 14 amino acids, counting the end cysteine and phenylalanine. This entry keeps only the CDR3 DNA: 42 bases, framed from base 1. CDR1 and CDR2 are drawn from the germline V gene (reference sequence): MNHNY, SVGAGI.

A word on this clone: It has no known antigen specificity. Per-base quality was not reported, and no clone a single base away is much larger than it.

The sequenced sample was blood. This sequence uses TRBV6-6 and TRBJ1-1; possibly the D gene is TRBD1, per 5 matching bases. The clonotype was recovered from a man aged 18 to 29 in good health. The CDR3 region: CASSLRVANTEAFF. The sequenced DNA: TGTGCCAGCAGCCTCAGGGTGGCGAACACTGAAGCTTTCTTT.